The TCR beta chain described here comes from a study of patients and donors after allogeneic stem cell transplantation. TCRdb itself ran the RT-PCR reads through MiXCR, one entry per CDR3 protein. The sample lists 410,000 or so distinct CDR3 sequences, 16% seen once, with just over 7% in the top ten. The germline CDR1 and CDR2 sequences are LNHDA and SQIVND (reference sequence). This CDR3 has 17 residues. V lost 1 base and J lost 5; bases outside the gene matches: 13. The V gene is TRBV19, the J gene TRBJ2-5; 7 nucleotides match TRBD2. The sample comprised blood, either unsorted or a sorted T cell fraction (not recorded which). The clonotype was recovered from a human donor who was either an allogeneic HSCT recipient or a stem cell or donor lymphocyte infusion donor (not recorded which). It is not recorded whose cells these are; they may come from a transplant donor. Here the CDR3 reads CASSIGAWRGSRETQYF. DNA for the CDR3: TGTGCCAGTAGTATAGGGGCTTGGCGGGGGTCGAGGGAGACCCAGTACTTC.